This T cell receptor (beta chain) originates from a study of precursors of human CD4 cytotoxic T cells (dated by TCRdb to between 2017 and 2018). For context, the study as a whole: The bulk TCR-seq analysis covered CD4+ memory subsets from 14 donors in total. Sequences for both the TCRalpha and TCRbeta chains came out of the TCR-seq analysis of about 14 donors (table S7). What the work shows at the level of the full study, not this receptor alone: Expanded effector clonotypes made up a larger fraction of IL-7Rhigh TEMRA clonotypes than of TEM or TCM clonotypes. IL-7Rhigh and IL-7R- TEMRA subsets showed more restricted TCR repertoires, with lower diversity and more expanded clonotypes, than TCM and TEM subsets. Only 13 of the 14 donors were included in some bulk TCR-seq comparisons, which suggests that not every subset was available for every donor. The authors noted that a human observational design cannot definitively establish the direction of differentiation between precursor and effector cells.

Bulk UMI-based TCR sequencing was performed on four sorted CD4+ memory subsets (TCM, TEM, IL-7Rhigh TEMRA, IL-7R- TEMRA) to test a precursor-effector relationship among CD4 cytotoxic T cells. The cells came from peripheral blood mononuclear cells that had been isolated from human blood. Sequencing was carried out with an Illumina MiSeq. Per the authors' processing: The Shannon-Wiener index, calculated in VDJtools, was used to measure repertoire diversity. TCRbeta clonotypes with a clonotype frequency of at least 3 were defined as expanded. TCRdb passed the public sequencing reads through fastp at Q25 and MiXCR, retaining productive beta sequences. Here each entry gathers all rows of one CDR3 protein and keeps the most common genes and DNA. What appears here as the V and J calls and clone size reflects TCRdb's work, not the paper's. This sample lists some 120 distinct CDR3 sequences; approximately 47% were detected once. In total, the top ten clones hold around three quarters of the sample.

This clonotype is identified as large (0.1 to 1%). Its binding antigen is unknown. Base qualities are not at hand, and no much larger clone is one base apart. The junction shows trimming of 3 bases on V and 7 bases on J, and the gene matches do not reach 8 bases of it. CDR1 and CDR2, per the germline V gene (reference sequence), are DFQATT and SNEGSKA. From the cysteine up to the phenylalanine, the CDR3 has a length of 15 residues. The CDR3 DNA has 45 bases and is translated from base 1. Input material: memory CD4+ T cells from blood (PBMCs). The source is a human donor in good health. The chain is encoded by TRBV20-1 joined to TRBJ1-6; 8 central bases correspond to TRBD1. The DNA is TGCAGTGCTAGGAGGCAGGGACAGGTGAATTCACCCCTCCACTTT. It translates to CSARRQGQVNSPLHF.